Shown below are 19 T cell receptor beta chains from a single sample sequenced in a study of cytomegalovirus exposure and HLA in healthy donors. TCRdb's copy holds only in-frame clones and misses some; the assay was immunoSEQ multiplex PCR. In the table there are more than 90,000 clones, about 91% of which are singletons. The sample taken for sequencing was PBMCs. The receptors were sampled from a young man in good health and CMV-seronegative.

This chain connects TRBV6-4 to TRBJ2-1; 9 nucleotides agree with TRBD2. V lost 3 bases, J lost 6 bases, and 6 bases stayed unmatched. From germline, CDR1 is MRHNA and CDR2 SNTAGT. The CDR3 spans 15 residues. DNA for the CDR3: TGTGCCAGCAGTGAGGATGGACTAGCGATCAATGAGCAGTTCTTC. Translated, it gives CASSEDGLAINEQFF.

The gene calls are TRBV30 and TRBJ1-2; D gene uncertain. Germline loops: CDR1 GTSNPN, CDR2 SVGIG (reference sequence). V lost 1 base to trimming and J lost 8 bases, with 17 bases between them. The CDR3 is made up of 14 amino acids. The CDR3 nucleotides are TGTGCCTGGAGTGGTCCGGTTGCAGGCGACGGCTACACCTTC. Its translation: CAWSGPVAGDGYTF.

This chain links TRBV28 with TRBJ2-1; D is possibly TRBD1 (6 bases). Per the germline V gene, CDR1 is MDHEN and CDR2 is SYDVKM. Trimming pared 5 bases from V and 8 bases from J, leaving 13 bases between. This CDR3 is built from 13 residues. For the CDR3, the DNA is TGTGCCAGCAGTCCAGACAGGTGGGATGAGCAGTTCTTC. Its protein product is CASSPDRWDEQFF.

This sequence joins TRBV29-1 and TRBJ2-7, with 8 bases matching TRBD1. The V and J ends lost 6 bases and 6 bases, in that order; junction bases with no gene match: 4. The CDR3 has 11 amino acids. Germline V gene sequence: CDR1 SQVTM, CDR2 ANQGSEA. This chain's CDR3 is CSVLTGVEQYF. The CDR3, as DNA: TGCAGCGTCCTGACAGGGGTCGAGCAGTACTTC.

The V gene is TRBV7-9, the J gene TRBJ2-1, with TRBD2 matching over 8 bases. Unmatched junction bases numbered 13, after V lost 5 bases and J lost 1 base. This CDR3 comprises 18 residues. CDR1 and CDR2 from the germline V gene are SEHNR and FQNEAQ (reference sequence). This CDR3 reads CASSPKPSAGGSYNEQFF. DNA for the CDR3: TGTGCCAGCAGCCCCAAGCCCTCTGCGGGAGGATCCTACAATGAGCAGTTCTTC. Full variable domain (rest looked up from reference TRBV7-9 and TRBJ2-1): DTGVSQNPRHKITKRGQNVTFRCDPISEHNRLYWYRQTLGQGPEFLTYFQNEAQLEKSRLLSDRFSAERPKGSFSTLEIQRTEQGDSAMYLCASSPKPSAGGSYNEQFFGPGTRLTVL.

The chain joins TRBV6-5 to TRBJ1-1; TRBD1 aligns across 7 bases. Germline values: CDR1 MNHEY, CDR2 SVGAGI. V gave up 4 bases and J gave up 4 bases; unmatched junction bases: 3. The CDR3 is 13 residues long. The DNA for the CDR3 is TGTGCCAGCAGTTTCGACAGGGCCACTGAAGCTTTCTTT. Residues: CASSFDRATEAFF.

In its sample, this clone was seen a few times. The genes are TRBV6-5 and TRBJ1-1; D is possibly TRBD1 (5 bases). The germline CDR1 and CDR2 sequences are MNHEY and SVGAGI. CDR3 size: 14 residues. Trimming shortened V by 0 bases and J by 7 bases, and 12 bases separated the two germline ends. The CDR3 region is CASSYSLGQGEAFF. DNA of the CDR3: TGTGCCAGCAGTTACTCCCTGGGTCAGGGTGAAGCTTTCTTT.

The rearrangement joins TRBV27 to TRBJ1-3; D is uncertain. CDR3 length: 22 amino acids. Looked up from germline, CDR1 is MNHEY and CDR2 is SMNVEV (reference sequence). Trimming pared 4 bases from V and 0 bases from J, leaving 31 bases between. CDR3 DNA: TGTGCCAGCAGTTCCCTTCTTCGCGGCAAACCCCAAGAGGGCATCTCTGGAAACACCATATATTTT. Residues: CASSSLLRGKPQEGISGNTIYF.

The J gene is TRBJ2-7, the V gene TRBV6-5; 7 positions agree with TRBD1. V shed 6 bases and J 2 bases; nucleotides not matched to a gene: 7. This CDR3 comprises 14 residues. The germline gives CDR1 MNHEY, CDR2 SVGAGI. In DNA form, the CDR3 reads TGTGCCAGCAGCTCCCGCGACAGGGCCTACGAGCAGTACTTC. Its translation: CASSSRDRAYEQYF.

This chain uses TRBV7-9 with TRBJ2-7; 9 nucleotides match TRBD2. The trim removed 1 base at V and 5 bases at J, leaving 6 bases unmatched. Germline CDR1 is SEHNR and CDR2 is FQNEAQ (reference sequence). The CDR3 spans 15 residues. The CDR3 DNA follows: TGTGCCAGCAGCTTAGTGTCTAGCGGGACCAACGAGCAGTACTTC. Protein: CASSLVSSGTNEQYF.

Remarks on this clone: Other nucleotide sequences from this sample produce the same CDR3. The rearrangement links TRBV28 to TRBJ1-5; D is unresolved. Trimming pared 6 bases from V and 4 bases from J, leaving 7 bases between. The CDR3 covers 12 residues. Germline CDR1 MDHEN, CDR2 SYDVKM. The CDR3 sequence: CASRQPNQPQHF. Written as DNA, the CDR3 is TGTGCCAGCAGACAGCCTAATCAGCCCCAGCATTTT.

The chain uses TRBV28 and TRBJ2-3, with 10 positions matching TRBD2. The CDR3 is made up of 15 amino acids. V trimming: 6 bases; J trimming: 3 bases; junction bases outside the gene matches: 6. The germline CDR1 and CDR2 sequences are MDHEN and SYDVKM. The CDR3 DNA is TGTGCCAGCAGAGCCAATAGCGGGGGGACAGATACGCAGTATTTT. This encodes CASRANSGGTDTQYF.

The J gene is TRBJ1-1, the V gene TRBV27; D possibly corresponds to TRBD1 (5 bases). V lost 6 bases and J lost 3, with 11 bases in between. The germline V gene encodes CDR1 MNHEY and CDR2 SMNVEV (reference sequence). The CDR3 loop spans 13 amino acids. In DNA, the CDR3 is TGTGCCAGCAGCCCCGGGGGTTACACTGAAGCTTTCTTT. It codes for CASSPGGYTEAFF.

This chain's CDR3 is CATNGTGWSSGLEGYQPQHF. In DNA, the CDR3 is TGTGCCACTAACGGGACAGGGTGGTCTTCGGGCCTTGAGGGTTATCAGCCCCAGCATTTT. This rearrangement joins TRBV28 to TRBJ1-5; TRBD1 agrees at 9 bases. CDR3 length: 20 residues. Per the germline V gene, CDR1 is MDHEN and CDR2 is SYDVKM. Trimming at V came to 10 bases and at J to 5 bases, leaving 27 bases not matched to a gene. Complete variable domain (other parts from reference TRBV28 and TRBJ1-5): DVKVTQSSRYLVKRTGEKVFLECVQDMDHENMFWYRQDPGLGLRLIYFSYDVKMKEKGDIPEGYSVSREKKERFSLILESASTNQTSMYLCATNGTGWSSGLEGYQPQHFGDGTRLSIL.

The chain recombines TRBV10-2 with TRBJ2-7; 10 positions match TRBD2. V lost 6 bases, J lost 6 bases, and 5 bases stayed unmatched. Germline V gene sequence: CDR1 WSHSY, CDR2 SAAADI. The CDR3 runs 13 residues. The CDR3 loop reads CASRSSGGGEQYF. The CDR3 DNA reads as TGCGCCAGCAGGTCTAGCGGGGGTGGCGAGCAGTACTTC.

V gene TRBV15 combines with J gene TRBJ1-1; 7 bases line up with TRBD1. Germline assignment: CDR1 LNHNV and CDR2 YYDKDF (reference sequence). CDR3 length: 15 amino acids. The ends lost 5 bases at V and 5 bases at J; junction bases unmatched: 11. This chain's CDR3 is CATSFSFRGPTEAFF. CDR3 coding DNA: TGTGCCACCAGCTTCAGTTTTAGGGGGCCTACTGAAGCTTTCTTT.

V and J are TRBV7-9 and TRBJ2-1; 10 bases fit TRBD2. The CDR3 contains 13 residues. Germline V gene data show CDR1 as SEHNR and CDR2 as FQNEAQ (reference sequence). V shed 3 bases and J 15 bases; nucleotides not matched to a gene: 8. The CDR3: CASSFLAGEYPFF. The CDR3 DNA follows: TGTGCCAGCAGCTTCCTAGCGGGAGAATATCCGTTCTTC.

The chain is built from TRBV4-1 and TRBJ1-2, with 8 nucleotides matching TRBD1. Looked up from germline, CDR1 is MGHRA and CDR2 is YSYEKL. The CDR3 contains 16 residues. The V segment lost 3 bases and the J segment 0 bases; nucleotides outside the gene matches: 6. Here the CDR3 DNA reads TGCGCCAGCAGCCACATGAAGGGACAGGCTAACTATGGCTACACCTTC. Its translation: CASSHMKGQANYGYTF.

The chain is built from TRBV27 and TRBJ2-7, with TRBD2 matching 8 bases. J lost 2 bases, V lost 4 bases, and 13 bases had no gene match. The CDR3 loop spans 17 amino acids. Germline V gene sequence: CDR1 MNHEY, CDR2 SMNVEV (reference sequence). The CDR3 here is CASSSRTTGLVTYEQYF. Here the CDR3 DNA reads TGTGCCAGCAGTTCTAGGACAACGGGACTAGTAACCTACGAGCAGTACTTC.